The source of this T cell receptor beta chain is a study of shared clonotypes between healthy human individuals. Study-wide context: The composition of the donors was two women and a few men aged 18 to 49. Three plates were used per donor for CD4 naive, three for CD4 memory, two for CD8 naive and one for CD8 memory.

The naive CD8 subset, CD45RO-negative cells positively selected for CCR7, excluded terminally differentiated effector memory CD45RA+ cells. Regarding the study as a whole: A handful of donors showed sharing of 4.5% to 5% of naive CD4 clonotypes. Generation probability values for non-shared clonotypes were lower than those for clonotypes shared by all four donors.

As concerns this clone: Its matching antigen is unknown.

Sequenced by immunoSEQ multiplex PCR; TCRdb stores in-frame clones only, minus some. This table holds a few million clones, just over 90% found once. The CDR3 is 15 residues long. V trimming: 3 bases; J trimming: 4 bases; junction bases outside the gene matches: 8. The V gene's germline CDR1 is MNHEY and CDR2 SMNVEV (reference sequence). The sequencing input was naive CD8+ T cells from PBMCs. The sequence was collected from a man aged 18-30 years in good health. Some clones in this sample may be carry-over from other donors' samples. The chain couples TRBV27 to TRBJ2-7; TRBD1 matches 8 bases. The CDR3 coding sequence is TGTGCCAGCAGTTTGACAGGGGCAGGCTTATACGAGCAGTACTTC. Translating gives CASSLTGAGLYEQYF.